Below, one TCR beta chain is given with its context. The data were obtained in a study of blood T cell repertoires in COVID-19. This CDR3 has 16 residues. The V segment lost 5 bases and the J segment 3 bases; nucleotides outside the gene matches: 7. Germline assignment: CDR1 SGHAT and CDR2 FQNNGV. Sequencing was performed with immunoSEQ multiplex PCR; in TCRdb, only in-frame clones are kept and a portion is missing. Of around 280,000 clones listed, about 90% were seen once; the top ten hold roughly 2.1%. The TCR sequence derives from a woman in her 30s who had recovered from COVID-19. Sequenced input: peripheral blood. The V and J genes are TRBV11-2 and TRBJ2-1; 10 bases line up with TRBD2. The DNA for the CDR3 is TGTGCCAGCAGCCCACTAGCGGGACTCCGCTACAATGAGCAGTTCTTC. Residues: CASSPLAGLRYNEQFF.